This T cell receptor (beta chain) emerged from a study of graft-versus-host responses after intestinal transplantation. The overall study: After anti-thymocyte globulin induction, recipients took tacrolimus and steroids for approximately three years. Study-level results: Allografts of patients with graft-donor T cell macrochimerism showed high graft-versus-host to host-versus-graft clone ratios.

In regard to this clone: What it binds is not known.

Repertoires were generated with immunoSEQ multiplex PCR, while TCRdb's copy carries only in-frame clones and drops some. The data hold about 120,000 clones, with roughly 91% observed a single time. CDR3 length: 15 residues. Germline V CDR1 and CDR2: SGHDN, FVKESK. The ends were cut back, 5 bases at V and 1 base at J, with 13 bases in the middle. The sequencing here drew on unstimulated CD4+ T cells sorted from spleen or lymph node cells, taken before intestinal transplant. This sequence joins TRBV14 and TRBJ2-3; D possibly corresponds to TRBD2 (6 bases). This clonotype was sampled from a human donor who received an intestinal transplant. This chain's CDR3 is CASSGGGTGTDTQYF. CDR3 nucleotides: TGTGCCAGCAGCGGCGGAGGGACGGGCACAGATACGCAGTATTTT.